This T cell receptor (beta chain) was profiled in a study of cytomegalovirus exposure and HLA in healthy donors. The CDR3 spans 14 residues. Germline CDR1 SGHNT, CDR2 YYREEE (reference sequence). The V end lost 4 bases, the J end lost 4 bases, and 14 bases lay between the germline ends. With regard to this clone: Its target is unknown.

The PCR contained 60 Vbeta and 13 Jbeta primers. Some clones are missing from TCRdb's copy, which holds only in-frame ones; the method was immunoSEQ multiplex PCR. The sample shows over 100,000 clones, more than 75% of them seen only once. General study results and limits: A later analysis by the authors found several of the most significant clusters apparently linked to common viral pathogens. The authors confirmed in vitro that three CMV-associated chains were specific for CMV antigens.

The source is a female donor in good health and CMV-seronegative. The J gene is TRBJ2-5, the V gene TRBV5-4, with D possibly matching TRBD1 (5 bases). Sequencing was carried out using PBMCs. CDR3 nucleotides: TGTGCCAGCAGCCTCCCAGGGCATAGAGAGACCCAGTACTTC. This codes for CASSLPGHRETQYF. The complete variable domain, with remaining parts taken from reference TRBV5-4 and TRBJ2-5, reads ETGVTQSPTHLIKTRGQQVTLRCSSQSGHNTVSWYQQALGQGPQFIFQYYREEENGRGNFPPRFSGLQFPNYSSELNVNALELDDSALYLCASSLPGHRETQYFGPGTRLLVL.